What follows are 23 T cell receptor beta chains derived from one specimen sequenced in a study of T cells in Graves' hyperthyroidism and ophthalmopathy. The CDR3 regions of TCR beta were amplified from RNA transcripts. TCR CDR3 underwent first-round RT-PCR with the HTBI primer set. TCRdb reprocessed the multiplex PCR reads with MiXCR, giving one entry per CDR3 protein. The table shows fewer than 350,000 distinct CDR3 sequences, with around 20% occurring only once. The sample was blood. The source of these receptors is a woman aged 50 to 60 with Graves' hyperthyroidism.

This clonotype appeared a few times. The rearrangement uses TRBV6-2 or TRBV6-3 and TRBJ1-6; TRBD1 aligns across 9 bases. V was clipped by 5 bases and J by 8 bases; unmatched bases: 4. This CDR3 is built from 14 residues. The germline CDR1 and CDR2 sequences are MNHEY and SVGEGT. CDR3 sequence reads: CASSKRQGDSPLHF. CDR3 nucleotide sequence: TGTGCCAGCAGTAAACGACAGGGGGATTCACCCCTCCACTTT.

The gene calls are TRBV12-3 or TRBV12-4 and TRBJ1-1; unclear D gene. CDR3 length: 14 amino acids. The V end was cut by 4 bases, the J end by 5 bases, with 14 bases between. The DNA of the CDR3 is TGTGCCAGCAGTTCCAGGAGGGTGTATACTGAAGCTTTCTTT. This codes for CASSSRRVYTEAFF.

This clonotype occurred many times. The chain is built from TRBV28 and TRBJ2-5; TRBD2 aligns across 12 bases. The V and J ends lost 2 bases and 5 bases, in that order; junction bases with no gene match: 3. The CDR3 sequence is 15 residues long. Germline values: CDR1 MDHEN, CDR2 SYDVKM. CDR3 region: CASSLLAGGRETQYF. CDR3 DNA: TGTGCCAGCAGTTTACTAGCGGGGGGGCGCGAGACCCAGTACTTC. The entire variable domain, with the rest obtained from reference TRBV28 and TRBJ2-5, is as follows: DVKVTQSSRYLVKRTGEKVFLECVQDMDHENMFWYRQDPGLGLRLIYFSYDVKMKEKGDIPEGYSVSREKKERFSLILESASTNQTSMYLCASSLLAGGRETQYFGPGTRLLVL.

Here the CDR3 DNA reads TGTGCCAGCAGTAGACAAAGCGGGGGAGGCGAGACCCAGTACTTC. Translated, it gives CASSRQSGGGETQYF. The chain couples TRBV2 to TRBJ2-5; 8 bases align to TRBD2. Germline V gene lookup returns CDR1 SNHLY and CDR2 FYNNEI. With 5 bases clipped from V and 5 bases from J, the junction kept 10 bases outside the gene matches. The CDR3 sequence is 15 residues long.

CDR3 DNA: TGCGCCAGCAGCCAAGAGGACTGGTTGGGGTACAATGAGCAGTTCTTC. It yields the protein CASSQEDWLGYNEQFF. This rearrangement joins TRBV4-1 to TRBJ2-1, with D possibly TRBD2 on 5 matching bases. V was cut by 0 bases and J by 4 bases, with 13 bases left in between. Germline assignment: CDR1 MGHRA and CDR2 YSYEKL. The CDR3 length is 16 residues.

This clonotype was counted a few times. The chain is built from TRBV7-2 and TRBJ2-1; the match to TRBD2 covers 9 bases. CDR1 is SGHTA, CDR2 FQGNSA, per germline. The CDR3 has 16 residues. V lost 5 bases and J lost 2; bases outside the gene matches: 7. CDR3: CASSPSVAGAYNEQFF. The DNA for the CDR3 is TGTGCCAGCAGCCCAAGTGTAGCGGGAGCCTACAATGAGCAGTTCTTC.

This chain joins TRBV5-1 and TRBJ2-1; D is uncertain. From germline, CDR1 is SGHRS and CDR2 YFSETQ. The CDR3 is 14 amino acids. Trimming removed 8 bases at V and 7 bases at J, with 19 bases between. The CDR3 coding sequence is TGCGCCAGTTTTTACGGCGGAACCCCAAATGAGCAGTTCTTC. It is translated as CASFYGGTPNEQFF.

This clonotype appeared many times. The CDR3 coding sequence is TGTGCCAGCAGCTTGTGGTCGTGCCCCCGGGTAGAGACCCAGTACTTC. Translation gives CASSLWSCPRVETQYF. This sequence joins TRBV5-7 and TRBJ2-5; D gene unclear. TRBV5-7 is sorted into the ORF group, with uncertain function. There are 16 residues in the CDR3. Trimming shortened V by 1 base and J by 4 bases, and 17 bases separated the two germline ends.

The CDR3 bases are TGTGCCATCAGTGTCCTAGCGGGGAGCACAGATACGCAGTATTTT. This encodes CAISVLAGSTDTQYF. The V and J genes are TRBV10-3 and TRBJ2-3; TRBD2 matches 9 bases. Germline CDR1 is ENHRY and CDR2 is SYGVKD. Unmatched junction bases numbered 2, after V lost 4 bases and J lost 0 bases. This CDR3 spans 15 amino acids.

This clonotype was recorded many times. The V and J genes are TRBV7-8 and TRBJ1-2; a weak D match, TRBD1 (6 bases). The ends were cut back, 4 bases at V and 6 bases at J, with 18 bases in the middle. CDR1 is SGHVS and CDR2 is FQNEAQ in the germline V gene. The CDR3 spans 15 residues. The CDR3 loop is CASSSTGAPRNGYTF. As DNA, the CDR3 is TGTGCCAGCAGCTCCACGGGGGCCCCGCGGAATGGCTACACCTTC. Filled out from reference TRBV7-8 and TRBJ1-2, the complete variable domain reads GAGVSQSPRYKVAKRGQDVALRCDPISGHVSLFWYQQALGQGPEFLTYFQNEAQLDKSGLPSDRFFAERPEGSVSTLKIQRTQQEDSAVYLCASSSTGAPRNGYTFGSGTRLTVV.

This clonotype has at least ten counts. This sequence joins TRBV7-6 and TRBJ2-5, with 12 bases identical to TRBD2. Trimming cost V 4 bases and J 6 bases; bases outside gene matches: 6. CDR1 is SGHVS, CDR2 FNYEAQ, per germline. The CDR3 is 15 residues long. In DNA form, the CDR3 reads TGTGCCAGCAGCTCACCTAGCGGGGGGGCGCAGACCCAGTACTTC. It translates to CASSSPSGGAQTQYF.

This clonotype was seen more than once but under ten times. The chain has TRBV30 and TRBJ2-5; unclear D gene. Germline-derived CDR1 and CDR2 are GTSNPN and SVGIG (reference sequence). CDR3 length: 13 residues. V was clipped by 2 bases and J by 5 bases, with 12 bases between them. The CDR3 loop is CAWSILSGETQYF. CDR3 coding DNA: TGTGCCTGGAGTATCTTATCCGGGGAGACCCAGTACTTC.

This clonotype was seen more than once but under ten times. The V and J genes are TRBV7-8 and TRBJ1-2; TRBD1 is a possible D gene (5 bases). The CDR3 is 16 residues long. Germline-derived CDR1 and CDR2 are SGHVS and FQNEAQ. V was trimmed by 0 bases and J by 8 bases, leaving 19 bases between them. The CDR3 protein is CASSLAGLKNARGYTF. The CDR3 bases are TGTGCCAGCAGCTTAGCGGGACTCAAAAACGCGCGGGGCTACACCTTC.

This sequence joins TRBV5-1 and TRBJ1-2; TRBD1 aligns across 11 bases. Germline loops: CDR1 SGHRS, CDR2 YFSETQ. The V gene end was trimmed by 4 bases and the J gene end by 6 bases; junction bases not matched to a gene: 5. This CDR3 has 14 residues. The chain's CDR3 is CASSGDRGTNGYTF. DNA of the CDR3: TGCGCCAGCAGCGGGGACAGGGGGACCAATGGCTACACCTTC.

The chain uses TRBV29-1 and TRBJ2-5, with D possibly being TRBD2 (5 bases). The CDR3 sequence is 13 residues long. The V gene's germline CDR1 is SQVTM and CDR2 ANQGSEA. The V gene lost 4 bases and the J gene lost 1 base, with 10 bases spanning the gap. CDR3 sequence (DNA): TGCAGCGTTGGGACTCCCGCCCAAGAGACCCAGTACTTC. As protein: CSVGTPAQETQYF.

There are a few counts of this clonotype. This chain joins TRBV5-1 and TRBJ2-2, with D tentatively TRBD1 or TRBD2 (5 bases each). CDR1 SGHRS and CDR2 YFSETQ come from the germline V gene. The CDR3 runs 15 residues. V lost 7 bases, J lost 0 bases, and 13 bases lay in between. The CDR3 DNA follows: TGCGCCAGCCGGCGCTTGGGGGCGAACACCGGGGAGCTGTTTTTT. It codes for CASRRLGANTGELFF.

The chain recombines TRBV20-1 with TRBJ1-3; no definite D call. The CDR3 sequence is 13 residues long. V dropped 5 bases and J dropped 0 bases, with 8 bases sitting between them. The V gene's germline CDR1 is DFQATT and CDR2 SNEGSKA (reference sequence). CDR3: CSAHDISGNTIYF. The CDR3 nucleotides read TGCAGTGCTCACGACATCTCTGGAAACACCATATATTTT.

The chain joins TRBV5-1 to TRBJ2-4; D is uncertain. The germline V gene has CDR1 SGHRS and CDR2 YFSETQ. Trimming removed 0 bases from V and 8 bases from J, with 12 bases in between. The CDR3 totals 14 residues. CDR3 bases: TGCGCCAGCAGCTTGGCCAGGCTTGAGGACATTCAGTACTTC. Its protein is CASSLARLEDIQYF.

This clonotype showed up many times. V gene TRBV5-1 combines with J gene TRBJ2-7; TRBD1 might be the D (5 bases). The V gene lost 4 bases and the J gene lost 3 bases, with 8 bases spanning the gap. This CDR3 has 12 amino acids. CDR1 and CDR2 from the germline V gene are SGHRS and YFSETQ. This CDR3 reads CASSPDSYEQYF. In nucleotides, the CDR3 is TGCGCCAGCAGCCCCGACAGCTACGAGCAGTACTTC.

This clonotype was seen ten or more times. The chain couples TRBV7-9 to TRBJ2-5; D is unclear. CDR1 and CDR2 from the germline V gene are SEHNR and FQNEAQ (reference sequence). Trimming took off 5 bases at V and 2 bases at J, with 6 bases between the two ends. The CDR3 consists of 12 residues. The CDR3 region is CASSPIQETQYF. CDR3 sequence (DNA): TGTGCCAGCAGCCCGATACAAGAGACCCAGTACTTC.

CDR3: CASSYSGLGPDTQYF. Here the CDR3 DNA reads TGTGCCAGCAGTTACTCAGGACTAGGGCCAGATACGCAGTATTTT. The chain uses TRBV6-6 and TRBJ2-3, with 7 positions matching TRBD2. This CDR3 comprises 15 residues. V dropped 0 bases and J dropped 4; count of bases not matched to a gene: 4. The germline V gene encodes CDR1 MNHNY and CDR2 SVGAGI (reference sequence).

This clonotype was counted only a few times. This rearrangement joins TRBV15 to TRBJ1-3, with unresolved D. This CDR3 comprises 14 residues. Germline V CDR1 and CDR2: LNHNV, YYDKDF (reference sequence). The ends were cut back, 3 bases at V and 0 bases at J, with 6 bases in the middle. In nucleotides, the CDR3 is TGTGCCACCAGCAGGCCCGTCTCTGGAAACACCATATATTTT. It is translated as CATSRPVSGNTIYF.

The chain has TRBV6-6 and TRBJ1-3; D is unclear. The CDR3 extends over 14 amino acids. CDR1 is MNHNY, CDR2 SVGAGI, per germline (reference sequence). V lost 2 bases to trimming and J lost 2 bases, with 7 bases between them. The DNA of the CDR3 is TGTGCCAGCAGTTACATAGGAACTGGAAACACCATATATTTT. This encodes CASSYIGTGNTIYF.